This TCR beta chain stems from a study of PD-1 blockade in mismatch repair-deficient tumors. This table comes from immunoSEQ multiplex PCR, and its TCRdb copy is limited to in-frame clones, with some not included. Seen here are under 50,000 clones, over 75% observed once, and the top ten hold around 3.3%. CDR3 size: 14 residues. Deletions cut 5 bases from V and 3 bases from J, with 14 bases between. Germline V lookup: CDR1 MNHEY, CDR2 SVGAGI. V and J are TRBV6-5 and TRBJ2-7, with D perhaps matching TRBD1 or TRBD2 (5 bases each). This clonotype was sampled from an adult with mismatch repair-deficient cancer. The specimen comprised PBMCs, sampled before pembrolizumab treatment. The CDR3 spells CASSPGTSLYEQYF. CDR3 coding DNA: TGTGCCAGCAGTCCCGGGACCAGCCTCTACGAGCAGTACTTC.